One T cell receptor (beta chain) is described in this entry. The target antigen is unknown. Profiling relied on immunoSEQ multiplex PCR, and the TCRdb table lists in-frame clones only, not all of them. The repertoire consists of some 49,000 clones, with 85% occurring once and the leading ten covering just over 20%. These data are taken from a study of OX40 agonist ivuxolimab in advanced cancers. Study-wide context: Partial responses occurred in three patients (one hepatocellular carcinoma, two cutaneous melanoma).

The study's findings and limits: Low normalized T-cell clonal expansion also characterized some of the nonresponders.

The sequences come from CD4+ or CD8+ T cells sorted from blood, collected in a trial of the OX40 agonist ivuxolimab. The TCR comes from an adult with an advanced solid tumor such as melanoma, head and neck, liver or kidney cancer.

The CDR3 sequence: CASSPPGLSPEQYF. The DNA of the CDR3 is TGTGCCAGCAGCCCCCCGGGACTAAGCCCCGAGCAGTACTTC. The chain uses TRBV9 and TRBJ2-7, with 7 nucleotides matching TRBD2. V trimming: 4 bases; J trimming: 6 bases; junction bases outside the gene matches: 10. The CDR3 runs 14 residues. Per the germline V gene, CDR1 is SGDLS and CDR2 is YYNGEE. The full variable domain, rest sourced from reference TRBV9 and TRBJ2-7, is DSGVTQTPKHLITATGQRVTLRCSPRSGDLSVYWYQQSLDQGLQFLIQYYNGEERAKGNILERFSAQQFPDLHSELNLSSLELGDSALYFCASSPPGLSPEQYFGPGTRLTVT.